This entry lists 32 T cell receptor beta chains sequenced from one sample in a study of blood T cells in healthy people across ages (dated by TCRdb to about 2015). The library was obtained by 5' RACE. TCRdb names Illumina HiSeq 2500 as the instrument used. A second 7 to 11 cycle PCR used a sample-barcoded 5' primer and a J-beta primer mix. In-frame beta chains were kept once TCRdb had trimmed the public reads at Q25 with fastp and called clones with MiXCR. Rows are combined by CDR3 protein, so each entry shows the most common genes and DNA. This sample holds over 1.5 million distinct CDR3 sequences; around half were observed only once. Less than 2.5% of the sample lies in the top ten. The material sequenced was blood. These receptors came from a woman in her forties in good health.

Only a few counts were recorded for this clonotype. V usage is TRBV7-2 and J usage is TRBJ2-5; D possibly corresponds to TRBD2 (6 bases). Trimming pared 1 base from V and 4 bases from J, leaving 16 bases between. The germline gives CDR1 SGHTA, CDR2 FQGNSA. The length of the CDR3 is 16 residues. The CDR3 nucleotides read TGTGCCAGCAGCTTAGGCAGGAGGGAGTTAACAGAGACCCAGTACTTC. Translating gives CASSLGRRELTETQYF.

This chain joins TRBV5-1 and TRBJ1-2; D ambiguous. V was pared by 5 bases and J by 4 bases, with 18 bases between. CDR1 and CDR2 from the germline V gene are SGHRS and YFSETQ. The CDR3 is 15 residues long. CDR3 nucleotide sequence: TGCGCCAGCAGATACGACCCTGGGCAGCTCTATGGCTACACCTTC. Translated, it gives CASRYDPGQLYGYTF.

This clonotype was observed a handful of times. The chain joins TRBV11-2 to TRBJ2-7; the D is unclear. Trimming removed 3 bases from V and 1 base from J, with 22 bases in between. Germline loops: CDR1 SGHAT, CDR2 FQNNGV. This CDR3 has 18 amino acids. CDR3 nucleotide sequence: TGTGCCAGCAGCTTGCCAACCGGGCCCGAAGAAATGTCCTACGAGCAGTACTTC. Amino acids: CASSLPTGPEEMSYEQYF.

This clonotype was counted only a few times. The chain employs TRBV9 and TRBJ2-3; either TRBD1 or TRBD2 may supply D (5 bases each). The CDR3 loop spans 14 amino acids. Trimming took off 4 bases at V and 11 bases at J, with 20 bases between the two ends. Germline CDR1 reads SGDLS; CDR2 reads YYNGEE. The CDR3 nucleotides read TGTGCCAGCAGCCCTTCCGGGACCCCGAGAAAGCAGTATTTT. Translation: CASSPSGTPRKQYF.

A few counts support this clonotype. V gene TRBV11-3 combines with J gene TRBJ2-5; a possible D gene is TRBD1 (6 bases). The length of the CDR3 is 14 residues. V lost 5 bases and J lost 4, with 14 bases in between. Germline V gives CDR1 SGHNT, CDR2 YENEEA. DNA for the CDR3: TGTGCCAGCAGCCCGGACAGTTTGGGAGAGACCCAGTACTTC. Translation gives CASSPDSLGETQYF.

This clonotype was seen a few times. The chain recombines TRBV5-1 with TRBJ2-5; D gene uncertain. Germline V lookup: CDR1 SGHRS, CDR2 YFSETQ. V lost 0 bases, J lost 2 bases, and 8 bases lay in between. The CDR3 runs 14 residues. The CDR3 reads CASSLVHPQETQYF. DNA of the CDR3: TGCGCCAGCAGCTTGGTGCACCCACAAGAGACCCAGTACTTC.

This chain joins TRBV6-6 and TRBJ2-5, with TRBD1 identical over 8 bases. The CDR3 contains 15 residues. CDR1 and CDR2 from the germline V gene are MNHNY and SVGAGI (reference sequence). Trimming at V came to 6 bases and at J to 2 bases, leaving 8 bases not matched to a gene. Here the CDR3 reads CASRTPGGLQETQYF. The CDR3 DNA is TGTGCCAGCAGGACCCCAGGGGGCCTACAAGAGACCCAGTACTTC.

This clonotype occurred once. The J gene is TRBJ2-3, the V gene TRBV6-1, with TRBD1 matching over 10 bases. The V segment lost 7 bases and the J segment 3 bases; nucleotides outside the gene matches: 7. Germline CDR1 reads MNHNS; CDR2 reads SASEGT. This CDR3 spans 15 amino acids. CDR3 sequence reads: CASKTRQGATDTQYF. In nucleotides, the CDR3 is TGTGCCAGCAAAACGAGACAGGGGGCAACAGATACGCAGTATTTT.

The chain links TRBV20-1 to TRBJ2-7; TRBD2 aligns across 7 bases. The J segment lost 0 bases and the V segment lost 5 bases, leaving 10 bases of the junction unmatched. Germline V gene data show CDR1 as DFQATT and CDR2 as SNEGSKA (reference sequence). CDR3 length: 15 amino acids. CDR3 region: CSAQPGGPTSYEQYF. DNA for the CDR3: TGCAGTGCTCAGCCGGGGGGTCCAACCTCCTACGAGCAGTACTTC.

The rearrangement links TRBV4-1 to TRBJ2-5; possibly TRBD2 for D (5 bases). The J call may not be correct, given that the DNA end is closer to TRBJ2-7. In germline, CDR1 is MGHRA, CDR2 YSYEKL. This CDR3 is 16 amino acids long. The CDR3 nucleotides read TGCGCCAGCAGCCAGAGAGGGTTCGGCCCCGACTACGAGCAGTACTTC. It encodes CASSQRGFGPDYEQYF.

As to this clonotype: A much larger clone sits a single nucleotide away, making a read error possible. The chain has TRBV2 and TRBJ2-5; TRBD2 is a possible D gene (6 bases). Germline-derived CDR1 and CDR2 are SNHLY and FYNNEI. The CDR3 runs 15 residues. V gave up 2 bases and J gave up 11 bases, with 21 bases separating them. The CDR3 DNA follows: TGTGCCAGCAGTGAACAAGCGGGTCGGTACAATGAGCAGTACTTC. This sequence encodes CASSEQAGRYNEQYF.

The chain links TRBV29-1 to TRBJ1-4; possibly TRBD1 for D (5 bases). CDR3 size: 13 residues. V shed 6 bases and J shed 8 bases, with 16 bases lying between them. Germline assignment: CDR1 SQVTM and CDR2 ANQGSEA. The CDR3 DNA reads TGCAGCGTATCAAGGGGCATGCGGGAAAAACTGTTTTTT. Protein product: CSVSRGMREKLFF.

The rearrangement uses TRBV5-1 and TRBJ2-1; 11 bases fit TRBD2. Germline V gene data show CDR1 as SGHRS and CDR2 as YFSETQ. The CDR3 covers 14 residues. Trimming cost V 2 bases and J 9 bases; bases outside gene matches: 4. The CDR3 spells CASSFSGGALEQFF. Written as DNA, the CDR3 is TGCGCCAGCAGCTTTAGCGGGGGGGCCCTTGAGCAGTTCTTC.

The chain recombines TRBV12-5 with TRBJ2-1, with D possibly TRBD1 on 5 matching bases. CDR1 is LGHNT, CDR2 FRNRAP, per germline. The CDR3 extends over 18 amino acids. Trimming shortened V by 0 bases and J by 4 bases, and 19 bases separated the two germline ends. The CDR3 coding sequence is TGTGCTAGTGGTTTGGTAAAAGGGGCCGGTTTTCCGTACAATGAGCAGTTCTTC. It encodes CASGLVKGAGFPYNEQFF.

V and J are TRBV6-1 and TRBJ1-2, with TRBD1 matching over 7 bases. The CDR3 is 14 residues long. Germline loops: CDR1 MNHNS, CDR2 SASEGT. Trimming at V came to 2 bases and at J to 4 bases, leaving 4 bases not matched to a gene. CDR3 sequence reads: CASSESGQRYGYTF. The CDR3 region has the DNA TGTGCCAGCAGTGAATCGGGACAGCGCTATGGCTACACCTTC.

A remark on this clonotype: Germline and junction disagree at one end, which may indicate a read error. V usage is TRBV6-5 and J usage is TRBJ1-2, with D perhaps TRBD1 (5 bases). Germline V gene lookup returns CDR1 MNHEY and CDR2 SVGAGI. CDR3 size: 13 residues. The CDR3 DNA follows: TGTGCCAGCAGTTTACAGGCGAACTATGGCAACACTTTC. It specifies CASSLQANYGNTF.

The chain links TRBV7-2 to TRBJ2-5; D remains ambiguous. The germline V gene has CDR1 SGHTA and CDR2 FQGNSA. The CDR3 runs to 15 residues. The V gene lost 3 bases and the J gene lost 1 base, with 12 bases spanning the gap. CDR3 loop: CASSFLGPVQETQYF. CDR3 nucleotide sequence: TGTGCCAGCAGCTTTTTAGGACCGGTCCAAGAGACCCAGTACTTC. The full variable domain, its missing parts supplied by reference TRBV7-2 and TRBJ2-5, is GAGVSQSPSNKVTEKGKDVELRCDPISGHTALYWYRQSLGQGLEFLIYFQGNSAPDKSGLPSDRFSAERTGGSVSTLTIQRTQQEDSAVYLCASSFLGPVQETQYFGPGTRLLVL.

The chain combines TRBV4-3 with TRBJ2-3; D is unclear. CDR1 is LGHNA and CDR2 is YSLEER in the germline V gene. CDR3 length equals 17 residues. The V end was cut by 5 bases, the J end by 0 bases, with 18 bases between. The chain's CDR3 is CASSSRRGSSSTDTQYF. The CDR3 nucleotides are TGCGCCAGCAGCTCCCGGCGTGGTAGCAGTAGCACAGATACGCAGTATTTT.

This clonotype was counted a few times. V and J are TRBV7-2 and TRBJ2-7, with D possibly matching TRBD1 (6 bases). The CDR3 contains 13 residues. The germline gives CDR1 SGHTA, CDR2 FQGNSA. Trimming left V 3 bases short and J 6 bases short, with 12 bases between. The CDR3 DNA reads TGTGCCAGCAGCTTTAGGACAGAAAGCGAGCAGTACTTC. It yields the protein CASSFRTESEQYF.

This clonotype has a handful of counts. The chain joins TRBV20-1 to TRBJ2-7, with D unclear. The CDR3 covers 13 residues. CDR1 is DFQATT and CDR2 is SNEGSKA in the germline V gene (reference sequence). The V and J ends lost 6 bases and 3 bases respectively, with 15 bases between them. The CDR3 region is CSASTIGFYEQYF. Written as DNA, the CDR3 is TGCAGTGCCAGTACTATCGGGTTCTACGAGCAGTACTTC.

This clonotype is a singleton in its sample. V is TRBV20-1 and J is TRBJ1-5; TRBD1 matches 8 bases. Germline trimming cut 3 bases from V and 6 bases from J; bases unmatched to any gene: 10. The CDR3 sequence is 15 residues long. From germline, CDR1 is DFQATT and CDR2 SNEGSKA (reference sequence). CDR3 residues: CSASSGGDTTQPQHF. The CDR3 region has the DNA TGCAGTGCTAGTTCAGGGGGCGATACGACTCAGCCCCAGCATTTT.

V usage is TRBV29-1 and J usage is TRBJ2-6, with D perhaps given as TRBD1 or TRBD2 (5 bases each). V was trimmed by 5 bases and J by 2 bases, leaving 10 bases between them. The CDR3 extends over 14 amino acids. CDR1 is SQVTM, CDR2 ANQGSEA, per germline. CDR3 amino acids: CSVRQRAGANVLTF. The DNA of the CDR3 is TGCAGCGTTCGACAGAGGGCTGGGGCCAACGTCCTGACTTTC.

This clonotype was picked up a small number of times. The chain recombines TRBV28 with TRBJ2-5, with TRBD2 matching over 9 bases. The CDR3 extends over 17 amino acids. Germline V gives CDR1 MDHEN, CDR2 SYDVKM. The V segment lost 1 base and the J segment 0 bases; nucleotides outside the gene matches: 6. The CDR3 bases are TGTGCCAGCAGTTTATCGGCTAGCGGGGTGTACCAAGAGACCCAGTACTTC. Encoded protein: CASSLSASGVYQETQYF. Supplemented by reference TRBV28 and TRBJ2-5, the full variable domain reads DVKVTQSSRYLVKRTGEKVFLECVQDMDHENMFWYRQDPGLGLRLIYFSYDVKMKEKGDIPEGYSVSREKKERFSLILESASTNQTSMYLCASSLSASGVYQETQYFGPGTRLLVL.

The chain is built from TRBV7-2 and TRBJ2-5; no definite D call. Deletions cut 1 base from V and 13 bases from J, with 19 bases between. The CDR3 runs 14 residues. Germline V gene sequence: CDR1 SGHTA, CDR2 FQGNSA. CDR3 DNA sequence: TGTGCCAGCAGCTTAGGACAACCCTCGGCGGAGCGGTACTTC. Residues: CASSLGQPSAERYF.

This clonotype was seen a handful of times. The rearrangement links TRBV24-1 to TRBJ2-3, with 7 nucleotides matching TRBD2. CDR1 and CDR2 from the germline V gene are KGHDR and SFDVKD. This CDR3 is built from 17 residues. V dropped 5 bases and J dropped 2; count of bases not matched to a gene: 12. CDR3 region: CATSASWGRANTDTQYF. Here the CDR3 DNA reads TGTGCCACCAGTGCCTCCTGGGGGAGGGCCAACACAGATACGCAGTATTTT.

CDR3 in amino acids: CATHPTGYGGYTF. The DNA of the CDR3 is TGTGCCACCCACCCAACAGGGTATGGTGGCTACACCTTC. V and J are TRBV19 and TRBJ1-2; maybe TRBD1 (6 bases). This CDR3 comprises 13 residues. The germline gives CDR1 LNHDA, CDR2 SQIVND (reference sequence). V gave up 10 bases and J gave up 7 bases, with 19 bases separating them. The variable domain in full, completed from reference TRBV19 and TRBJ1-2, reads DGGITQSPKYLFRKEGQNVTLSCEQNLNHDAMYWYRQDPGQGLRLIYYSQIVNDFQKGDIAEGYSVSREKKESFPLTVTSAQKNPTAFYLCATHPTGYGGYTFGSGTRLTVV.

This clonotype was counted between two and nine times. This sequence joins TRBV29-1 and TRBJ2-3, with no clear D. V gave up 5 bases and J gave up 4 bases, with 10 bases separating them. Germline CDR1 is SQVTM and CDR2 is ANQGSEA. CDR3 length equals 12 residues. The CDR3 protein is CSVRRRPDTQYF. DNA for the CDR3: TGCAGCGTTAGGCGCAGGCCAGATACGCAGTATTTT.

This clonotype has a handful of counts. V usage is TRBV7-9 and J usage is TRBJ2-7; a weak D match, TRBD1 (5 bases). The CDR3 covers 13 residues. V dropped 5 bases and J dropped 3 bases, with 11 bases sitting between them. The germline gives CDR1 SEHNR, CDR2 FQNEAQ (reference sequence). CDR3 sequence reads: CASSPRADYEQYF. CDR3 nucleotides: TGTGCCAGCAGCCCCAGGGCTGACTACGAGCAGTACTTC.

The chain links TRBV5-1 to TRBJ2-4, with 7 bases matching TRBD1. V trimming: 4 bases; J trimming: 3 bases; junction bases outside the gene matches: 7. Germline values: CDR1 SGHRS, CDR2 YFSETQ. The CDR3 length is 15 residues. CDR3 nucleotides: TGCGCCAGCAGCATACGACAGGGCGACAAAAACATTCAGTACTTC. Protein product: CASSIRQGDKNIQYF.

V and J are TRBV4-1 and TRBJ1-1, with D unresolved. The CDR3 has 13 residues. Between the trimmed V and J ends, which lost 0 bases and 6 bases, there was a span of 8 bases. Per germline, CDR1 MGHRA and CDR2 YSYEKL. Here the CDR3 reads CASSQDRLAEAFF. The CDR3 region has the DNA TGCGCCAGCAGCCAAGACAGGTTGGCTGAAGCTTTCTTT.

This clonotype was observed a single time. The chain links TRBV5-1 to TRBJ2-3; 12 bases are a match to TRBD2. The trim removed 4 bases at V and 1 base at J, leaving 13 bases unmatched. Looked up from germline, CDR1 is SGHRS and CDR2 is YFSETQ. The CDR3 consists of 19 residues. CDR3 protein: CASSPGLAGSILGTDTQYF. The CDR3 nucleotides read TGCGCCAGCAGCCCTGGACTAGCGGGATCGATCCTGGGCACAGATACGCAGTATTTT.

This chain connects TRBV7-3 to TRBJ2-1, with 16 bases identical to TRBD2. The CDR3 consists of 19 residues. V lost 4 bases and J lost 0; bases outside the gene matches: 6. The germline V gene encodes CDR1 SGHTA and CDR2 FQGTGA. In DNA form, the CDR3 reads TGTGCCAGCAGCTCCACGGGGACTAGCGGGGGGGCCTCCTACAATGAGCAGTTCTTC. Amino acid sequence: CASSSTGTSGGASYNEQFF.